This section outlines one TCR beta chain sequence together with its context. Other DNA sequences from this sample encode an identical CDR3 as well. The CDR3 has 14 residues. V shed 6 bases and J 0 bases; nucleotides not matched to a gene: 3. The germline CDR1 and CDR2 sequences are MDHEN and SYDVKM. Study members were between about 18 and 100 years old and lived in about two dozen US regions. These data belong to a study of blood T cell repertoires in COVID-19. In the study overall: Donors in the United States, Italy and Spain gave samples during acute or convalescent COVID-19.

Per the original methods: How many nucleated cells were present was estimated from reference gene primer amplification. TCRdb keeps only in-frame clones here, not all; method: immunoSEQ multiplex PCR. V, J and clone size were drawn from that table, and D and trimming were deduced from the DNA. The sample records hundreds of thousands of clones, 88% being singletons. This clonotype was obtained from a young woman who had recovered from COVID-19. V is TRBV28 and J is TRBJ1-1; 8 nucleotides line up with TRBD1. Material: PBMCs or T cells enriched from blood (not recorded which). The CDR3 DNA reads TGTGCCAGCAGGTCGGACAGGGTGAACACTGAAGCTTTCTTT. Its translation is CASRSDRVNTEAFF.